The rows below give T cell receptor beta chains drawn from one sample of a study of identical twins. TCRdb re-analysed the 5' RACE reads in MiXCR, keeping a single row per CDR3 protein. Here the sample spans hundreds of thousands of distinct CDR3 sequences, around 6.1% being singletons. The source material was naive T cells sorted from blood. The receptors were gathered from a man between 18 and 29 years old in good health. CDR3s include the opening cysteine and the closing phenylalanine or tryptophan. D genes are given only for firm matches. The size field is filled for only some rows; it gives once, few, many or a size class.

j_call v_call d_call clone_size cdr3_aa cdr3_nt
TRBJ2-3 TRBV5-4 NA many CASSSYGQSTDTQYF TGTGCCAGCAGCTCTTACGGACAGTCCACAGATACGCAGTATTTT
TRBJ2-3 TRBV10-1 NA few CASSEGTSWADTQYF TGCGCCAGCAGTGAAGGAACTAGCTGGGCAGATACGCAGTATTTT
TRBJ2-1 TRBV19 TRBD2 NA CASSTTSGRASEQFF TGTGCCAGTAGTACGACTAGCGGGAGAGCGAGTGAGCAGTTCTTC
TRBJ2-5 TRBV27 NA NA CASSLTGNQETQYF TGTGCCAGCAGTTTAACGGGTAATCAAGAGACCCAGTACTTC
TRBJ2-1 TRBV18 TRBD2 NA CASGLAPDNEQFF TGTGCCAGTGGACTAGCGCCAGACAATGAGCAGTTCTTC
TRBJ2-1 TRBV28 TRBD2 NA CAGGGVREQFF TGTGCCGGGGGAGGGGTCAGGGAGCAGTTCTTC
TRBJ2-7 TRBV24-1 NA NA CATSDSLREQYF TGTGCCACCAGTGATTCATTACGGGAGCAGTACTTC
TRBJ2-1 TRBV28 TRBD2 many CASSSPSISGISYNEQFF TGTGCCAGCAGCTCGCCGTCCATTAGCGGGATTAGCTACAATGAGCAGTTCTTC
TRBJ2-3 TRBV24-1 NA NA CATQETSLAYTSTDTQYF TGTGCCACCCAGGAGACGAGTTTAGCCTATACTAGCACAGATACGCAGTATTTT
TRBJ2-1 TRBV18 NA few CASSVSGPVNEQFF TGTGCCAGCTCAGTTAGCGGTCCGGTCAATGAGCAGTTCTTC
TRBJ2-3 TRBV20-1 TRBD2 many CSARLAPDTQYF TGCAGTGCAAGACTAGCGCCAGATACGCAGTATTTT
TRBJ2-7 TRBV29-1 NA many CSVEGRDYEQYF TGCAGCGTTGAGGGCAGAGACTACGAGCAGTACTTC
TRBJ2-7 TRBV20-1 NA many CSAETLYEQYF TGCAGTGCTGAGACCCTGTACGAGCAGTACTTC
TRBJ2-7 TRBV7-9 NA NA CASSFNTLGRGTYEQYF TGTGCCAGCAGTTTCAATACTCTGGGCAGGGGCACCTACGAGCAGTACTTC
TRBJ2-2 TRBV6-2/TRBV6-3 TRBD1 NA CASSYRSGTGDNTGELFF TGTGCCAGCAGTTACCGCTCCGGGACAGGGGATAACACCGGGGAGCTGTTTTTT
TRBJ2-1 TRBV4-3 NA NA CASSQEREGAGGPGEQFF TGCGCCAGCAGCCAAGAACGGGAGGGGGCAGGGGGCCCCGGTGAGCAGTTCTTC
TRBJ2-2 TRBV5-8 NA many CASSLIEGYTGELFF TGTGCCAGCAGCCTCATCGAAGGGTACACCGGGGAGCTGTTTTTT
TRBJ1-5 TRBV7-2 TRBD1 NA CASSSGQTNQPQHF TGTGCCAGCAGCTCGGGACAGACCAATCAGCCCCAGCATTTT
TRBJ2-1 TRBV12-3/TRBV12-4 NA NA CASNPGRRYNEQFF TGTGCCAGCAATCCGGGGCGGCGGTACAATGAGCAGTTCTTC
TRBJ2-1 TRBV7-9 NA many CASSSLAGGDEQFF TGTGCCAGCAGCTCACTCGCAGGGGGGGATGAGCAGTTCTTC
TRBJ2-7 TRBV15 TRBD1 few CATDGQGASYEQYF TGTGCCACGGACGGACAGGGTGCATCCTACGAGCAGTACTTC
TRBJ2-7 TRBV20-1 TRBD2 many CSASSSGRLDEQYF TGCAGTGCTAGTTCTAGCGGGAGGTTGGACGAGCAGTACTTC
TRBJ1-1 TRBV6-1 TRBD1 few CASSQTGTNTEAFF TGTGCCAGCAGCCAGACAGGGACAAACACTGAAGCTTTCTTT
TRBJ2-3 TRBV5-6 NA many CASSLWSFSDTQYF TGTGCCAGCAGCTTGTGGTCATTTTCAGATACGCAGTATTTT
TRBJ1-3 TRBV18 TRBD1 few CASSSSLTGQGSGNTIYF TGTGCCAGCTCGTCCTCATTGACCGGACAGGGTAGCGGAAACACCATATATTTT
TRBJ2-1 TRBV15 NA NA CATGRPSSYNEQFF TGTGCCACCGGGAGACCCAGCTCCTACAATGAGCAGTTCTTC
TRBJ2-1 TRBV29-1 NA few CSVEVRREQFF TGCAGCGTTGAAGTCCGCAGGGAGCAGTTCTTC
TRBJ2-7 TRBV11-2 TRBD1 NA CASSSGTGNYEQYF TGTGCCAGCAGCTCCGGGACAGGGAACTACGAGCAGTACTTC
TRBJ2-3 TRBV7-8 TRBD2 few CASSFGTSGKNF TGTGCCAGCAGCTTTGGGACTAGCGGGAAAAATTTT
TRBJ2-5 TRBV5-5 NA many CASSPPLQETQYF TGTGCCAGCAGCCCCCCATTACAAGAGACCCAGTACTTC
TRBJ2-1 TRBV5-1 TRBD2 many CASSLVASGRESNEQFF TGCGCCAGCAGCTTGGTAGCTAGCGGGAGGGAGTCCAATGAGCAGTTCTTC
TRBJ2-7 TRBV29-1 NA NA CSVIAGSGNMGEQYF TGCAGCGTGATCGCGGGGTCTGGCAATATGGGGGAGCAGTACTTC
TRBJ1-4 TRBV15 TRBD1 NA CATSRGTGNEKLFF TGTGCCACCAGCAGAGGGACAGGGAATGAAAAACTGTTTTTT
TRBJ2-3 TRBV24-1 TRBD2 many CATSDLTSLGTDTQYF TGTGCCACCAGTGACCTGACTAGCTTAGGAACAGATACGCAGTATTTT
TRBJ2-3 TRBV6-2/TRBV6-3 TRBD2 many CASSYSGTSGPDTQYF TGTGCCAGCAGTTACTCCGGGACTAGCGGGCCAGATACGCAGTATTTT
TRBJ2-7 TRBV3-1 NA many CASPIISCSSYEQYF TGTGCCAGCCCCATCATAAGCTGCAGCTCCTACGAGCAGTACTTC
TRBJ2-2 TRBV27 TRBD2 NA CARGLAGGTGELFF TGTGCCAGGGGACTAGCCGGGGGCACCGGGGAGCTGTTTTTT
TRBJ2-2 TRBV10-3 NA many CAISEWGTYNTGELFF TGTGCCATCAGTGAGTGGGGGACATACAACACCGGGGAGCTGTTTTTT
TRBJ2-2 TRBV20-1 NA few CSAHRPFNTGELFF TGCAGTGCTCACAGACCCTTTAACACCGGGGAGCTGTTTTTT
TRBJ2-2 TRBV6-2/TRBV6-3 TRBD2 NA CASSYGLAGVPGELFF TGTGCCAGCAGTTACGGGCTAGCGGGAGTACCCGGGGAGCTGTTTTTT
TRBJ2-7 TRBV29-1 NA few CSVEIQGRSYEQYF TGCAGCGTTGAAATACAGGGAAGATCCTACGAGCAGTACTTC
TRBJ1-4 TRBV7-9 TRBD1 NA CASSLGTGPNEKLFF TGTGCCAGCAGCTTAGGGACAGGGCCTAATGAAAAACTGTTTTTT
TRBJ2-3 TRBV20-1 NA few CSDLADTQYF TGCAGTGATCTGGCAGATACGCAGTATTTT
TRBJ2-3 TRBV14 TRBD2 NA CASSPGLAVTDTQYF TGTGCCAGCAGCCCCGGACTAGCGGTTACAGATACGCAGTATTTT
TRBJ1-1 TRBV7-2 TRBD1 many CASSGGTGGGTEAFF TGTGCCAGCAGCGGAGGGACAGGGGGAGGCACTGAAGCTTTCTTT
TRBJ1-5 TRBV5-1 TRBD1 many CASSLEGTGGNQPQHF TGCGCCAGCAGCTTGGAAGGGACAGGGGGTAATCAGCCCCAGCATTTT
TRBJ1-1 TRBV29-1 NA NA CSARDLRRAFF TGCAGCGCCCGGGACCTCAGGCGGGCTTTCTTT
TRBJ2-2 TRBV27 TRBD1 few CASLSWQGVRSGELFF TGTGCCAGCCTCTCCTGGCAGGGGGTGAGGAGCGGGGAGCTGTTTTTT
TRBJ2-7 TRBV12-3/TRBV12-4 NA many CASSFREAGEQYF TGTGCCAGCAGTTTTAGAGAGGCTGGCGAGCAGTACTTC
TRBJ2-1 TRBV10-1 NA NA CASSEGGLFGEQFF TGCGCCAGCAGTGAGGGTGGACTATTTGGTGAGCAGTTCTTC
TRBJ2-7 TRBV20-1 NA many CSARDRPGPGVDEQYF TGCAGTGCTAGGGACCGCCCGGGACCGGGGGTGGACGAGCAGTACTTC
TRBJ2-1 TRBV5-1 TRBD1 many CASSLDGTGVYEQFF TGCGCCAGCAGCTTGGACGGGACAGGGGTGTATGAGCAGTTCTTC
TRBJ2-3 TRBV5-1 TRBD2 many CASSTGLATDTQYF TGCGCCAGCAGCACCGGACTAGCGACAGATACGCAGTATTTT